The present entry profiles one T cell receptor (beta chain) with its context. The record originates from a study of OX40 agonist ivuxolimab in advanced cancers. Across the whole study: Participants averaged 60 years of age (range roughly 23 to 90) and were less than 85% male.

The CDR3 extends over 13 amino acids. With V trimmed by 5 bases and J by 5 bases, 5 bases remained unmatched. CDR1 and CDR2 from the germline V gene are MNHEY and SVGAGI. Assay used: immunoSEQ multiplex PCR; TCRdb lists only in-frame clones, some missing. Among fewer than 90,000 clones listed, 85% to 90% were seen once. The sample here was CD4+ or CD8+ T cells sorted from blood, taken in a trial of the OX40 agonist ivuxolimab. The chain combines TRBV6-5 with TRBJ1-1, with TRBD1 matching over 7 bases. The source of this sequence is an adult with an advanced solid tumor such as melanoma, head and neck, liver or kidney cancer. The DNA for the CDR3 is TGTGCCAGCAGTGTACAGGGGAGGACTGAAGCTTTCTTT. Translating it yields CASSVQGRTEAFF.